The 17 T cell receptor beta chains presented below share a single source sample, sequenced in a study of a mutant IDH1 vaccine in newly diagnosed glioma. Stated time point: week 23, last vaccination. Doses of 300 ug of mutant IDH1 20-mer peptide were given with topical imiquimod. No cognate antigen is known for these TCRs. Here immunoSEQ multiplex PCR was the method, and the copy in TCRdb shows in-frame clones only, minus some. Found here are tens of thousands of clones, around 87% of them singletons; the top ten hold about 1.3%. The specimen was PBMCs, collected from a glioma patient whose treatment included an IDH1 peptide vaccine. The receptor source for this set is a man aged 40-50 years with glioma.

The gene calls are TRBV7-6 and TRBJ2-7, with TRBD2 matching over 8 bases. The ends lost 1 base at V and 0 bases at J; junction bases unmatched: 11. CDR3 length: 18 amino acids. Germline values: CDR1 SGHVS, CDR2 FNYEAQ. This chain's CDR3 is CASSLGPKLSGTSYEQYF. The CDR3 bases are TGTGCCAGCAGCTTAGGGCCGAAACTTAGCGGGACCTCCTACGAGCAGTACTTC. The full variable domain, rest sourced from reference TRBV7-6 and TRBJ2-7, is GAGVSQSPRYKVTKRGQDVALRCDPISGHVSLYWYRQALGQGPEFLTYFNYEAQQDKSGLPNDRFSAERPEGSISTLTIQRTEQRDSAMYRCASSLGPKLSGTSYEQYFGPGTRLTVT.

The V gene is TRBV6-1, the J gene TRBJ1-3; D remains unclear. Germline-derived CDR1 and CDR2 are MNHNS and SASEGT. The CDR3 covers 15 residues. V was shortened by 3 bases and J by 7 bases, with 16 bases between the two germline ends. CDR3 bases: TGTGCCAGCAGTGATTCCCGGGTCGTAGGTAACACCATATATTTT. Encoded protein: CASSDSRVVGNTIYF.

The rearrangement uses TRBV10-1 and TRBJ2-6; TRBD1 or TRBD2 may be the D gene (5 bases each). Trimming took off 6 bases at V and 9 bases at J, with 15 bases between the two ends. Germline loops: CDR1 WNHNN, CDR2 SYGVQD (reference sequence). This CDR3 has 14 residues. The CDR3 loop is CASSGTQWDNVLTF. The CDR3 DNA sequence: TGCGCCAGCAGCGGGACGCAGTGGGACAACGTCCTGACTTTC.

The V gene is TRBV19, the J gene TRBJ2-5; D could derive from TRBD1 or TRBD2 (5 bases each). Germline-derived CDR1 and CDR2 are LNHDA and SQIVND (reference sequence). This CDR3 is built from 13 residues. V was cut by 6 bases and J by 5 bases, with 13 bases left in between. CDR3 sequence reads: CASSNWGGETQYF. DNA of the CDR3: TGTGCCAGTAGCAATTGGGGCGGGGAGACCCAGTACTTC.

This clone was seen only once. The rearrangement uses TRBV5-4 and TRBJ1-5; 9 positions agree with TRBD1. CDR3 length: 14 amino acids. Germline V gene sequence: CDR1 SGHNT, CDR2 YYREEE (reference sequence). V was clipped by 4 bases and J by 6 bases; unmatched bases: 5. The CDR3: CASSDGTGLQPQHF. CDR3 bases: TGTGCCAGCAGCGACGGGACAGGGCTTCAGCCCCAGCATTTT.

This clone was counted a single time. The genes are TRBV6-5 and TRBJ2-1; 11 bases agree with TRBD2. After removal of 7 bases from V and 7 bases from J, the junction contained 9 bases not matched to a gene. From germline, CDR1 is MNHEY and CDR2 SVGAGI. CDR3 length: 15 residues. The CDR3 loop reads CASTTTSGRGNEQFF. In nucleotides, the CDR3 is TGTGCCAGCACAACAACTAGCGGGAGAGGAAATGAGCAGTTCTTC.

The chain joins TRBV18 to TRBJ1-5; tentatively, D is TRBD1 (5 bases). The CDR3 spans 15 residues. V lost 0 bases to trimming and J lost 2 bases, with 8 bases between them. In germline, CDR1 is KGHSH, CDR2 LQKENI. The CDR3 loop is CASSPPGVRNQPQHF. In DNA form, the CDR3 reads TGTGCCAGCTCACCACCGGGGGTGCGCAATCAGCCCCAGCATTTT.

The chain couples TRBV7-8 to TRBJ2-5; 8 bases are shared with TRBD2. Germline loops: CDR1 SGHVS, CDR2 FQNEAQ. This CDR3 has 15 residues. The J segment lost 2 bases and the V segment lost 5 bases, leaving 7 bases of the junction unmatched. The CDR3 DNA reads TGTGCCAGCAGCAATTTAGCGGGACAACAAGAGACCCAGTACTTC. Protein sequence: CASSNLAGQQETQYF.

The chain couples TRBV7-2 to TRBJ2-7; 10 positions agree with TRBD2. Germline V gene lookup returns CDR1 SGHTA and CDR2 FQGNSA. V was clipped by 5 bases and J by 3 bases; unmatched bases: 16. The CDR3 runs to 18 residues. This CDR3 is CASSGGVLAGRGFYEQYF. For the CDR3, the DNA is TGTGCCAGCAGCGGTGGGGTACTAGCGGGAAGAGGATTCTACGAGCAGTACTTC. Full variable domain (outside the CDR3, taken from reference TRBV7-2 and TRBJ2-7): GAGVSQSPSNKVTEKGKDVELRCDPISGHTALYWYRQSLGQGLEFLIYFQGNSAPDKSGLPSDRFSAERTGGSVSTLTIQRTQQEDSAVYLCASSGGVLAGRGFYEQYFGPGTRLTVT.

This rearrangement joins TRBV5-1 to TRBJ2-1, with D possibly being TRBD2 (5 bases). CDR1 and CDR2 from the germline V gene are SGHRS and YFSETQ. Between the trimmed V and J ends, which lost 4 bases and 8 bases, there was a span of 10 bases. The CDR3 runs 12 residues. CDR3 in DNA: TGCGCCAGCAGCCGTAGTAGCGATGAGCAGTTCTTC. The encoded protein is CASSRSSDEQFF.

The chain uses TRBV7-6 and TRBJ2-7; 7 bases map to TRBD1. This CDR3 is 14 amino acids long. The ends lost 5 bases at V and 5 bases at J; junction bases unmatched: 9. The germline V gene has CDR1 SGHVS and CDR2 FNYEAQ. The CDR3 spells CASSRGQVGNEQYF. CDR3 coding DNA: TGTGCCAGCAGCAGAGGACAGGTCGGCAACGAGCAGTACTTC.

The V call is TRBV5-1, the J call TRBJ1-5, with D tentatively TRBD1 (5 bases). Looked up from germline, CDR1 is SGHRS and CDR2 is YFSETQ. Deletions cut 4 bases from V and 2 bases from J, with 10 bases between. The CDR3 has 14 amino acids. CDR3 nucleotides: TGCGCCAGCAGCCTAGACAGTCGCAATCAGCCCCAGCATTTT. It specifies CASSLDSRNQPQHF.

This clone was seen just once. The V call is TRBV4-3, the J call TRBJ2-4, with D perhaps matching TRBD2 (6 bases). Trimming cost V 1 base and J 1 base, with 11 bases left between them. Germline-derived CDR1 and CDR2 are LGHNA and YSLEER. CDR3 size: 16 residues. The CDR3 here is CASSQGGMRAKNIQYF. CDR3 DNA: TGCGCCAGCAGCCAAGGCGGGATGAGGGCCAAAAACATTCAGTACTTC.

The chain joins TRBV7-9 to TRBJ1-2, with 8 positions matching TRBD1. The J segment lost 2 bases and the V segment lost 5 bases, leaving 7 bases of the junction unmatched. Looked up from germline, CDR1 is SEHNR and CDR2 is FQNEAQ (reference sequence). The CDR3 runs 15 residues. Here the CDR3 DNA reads TGTGCCAGCAGCGTCACACAGGGGGGAAACTATGGCTACACCTTC. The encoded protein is CASSVTQGGNYGYTF.

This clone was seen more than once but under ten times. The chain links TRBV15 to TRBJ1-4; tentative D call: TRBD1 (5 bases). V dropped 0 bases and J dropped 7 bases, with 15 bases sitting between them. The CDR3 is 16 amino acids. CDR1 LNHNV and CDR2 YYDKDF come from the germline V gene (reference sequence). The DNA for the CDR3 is TGTGCCACCAGCAGAGACCCCGTTGTGGGGGGTGAAAAACTGTTTTTT. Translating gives CATSRDPVVGGEKLFF.

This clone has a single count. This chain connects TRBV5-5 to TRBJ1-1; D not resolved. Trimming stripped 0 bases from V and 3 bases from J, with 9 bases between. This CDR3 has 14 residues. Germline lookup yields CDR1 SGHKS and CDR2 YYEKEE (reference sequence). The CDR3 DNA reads TGTGCCAGCAGCTTGGTTACCGGGGACACTGAAGCTTTCTTT. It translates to CASSLVTGDTEAFF. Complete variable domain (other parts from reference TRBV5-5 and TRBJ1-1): DAGVTQSPTHLIKTRGQQVTLRCSPISGHKSVSWYQQVLGQGPQFIFQYYEKEERGRGNFPDRFSARQFPNYSSELNVNALLLGDSALYLCASSLVTGDTEAFFGQGTRLTVV.

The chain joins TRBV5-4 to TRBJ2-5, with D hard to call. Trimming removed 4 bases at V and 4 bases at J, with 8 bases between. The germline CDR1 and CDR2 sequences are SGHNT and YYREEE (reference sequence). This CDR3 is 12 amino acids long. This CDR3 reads CASSPDRETQYF. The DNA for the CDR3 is TGTGCCAGCAGCCCCGATCGAGAGACCCAGTACTTC. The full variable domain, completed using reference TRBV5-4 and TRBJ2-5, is ETGVTQSPTHLIKTRGQQVTLRCSSQSGHNTVSWYQQALGQGPQFIFQYYREEENGRGNFPPRFSGLQFPNYSSELNVNALELDDSALYLCASSPDRETQYFGPGTRLLVL.